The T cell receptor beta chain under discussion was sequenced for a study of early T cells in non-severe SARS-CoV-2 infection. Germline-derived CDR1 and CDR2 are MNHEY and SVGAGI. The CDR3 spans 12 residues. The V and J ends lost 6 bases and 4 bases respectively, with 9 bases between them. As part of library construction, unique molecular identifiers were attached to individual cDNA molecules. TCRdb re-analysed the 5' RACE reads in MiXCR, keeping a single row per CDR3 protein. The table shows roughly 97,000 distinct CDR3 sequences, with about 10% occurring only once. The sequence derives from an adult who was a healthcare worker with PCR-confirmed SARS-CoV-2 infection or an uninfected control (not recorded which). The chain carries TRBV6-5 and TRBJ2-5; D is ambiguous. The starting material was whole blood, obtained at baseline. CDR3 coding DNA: TGTGCCAGCAGCCCCGCCGGAGAGACCCAGTACTTC. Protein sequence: CASSPAGETQYF.